This TCR beta chain came from a study of T cell responses to AZD1222 COVID-19 vaccine. CDR1 is ENHRY, CDR2 SYGVKD, per germline. The CDR3 has 13 amino acids. J gave up 8 bases and V 11 bases, and 8 bases lay outside the gene matches. Produced via immunoSEQ multiplex PCR; TCRdb's table is partial and in-frame only. The repertoire holds about 140,000 clones, with 85% to 90% as singletons. The chain combines TRBV10-3 with TRBJ1-5; 11 bases are a match to TRBD1. The TCR sequence derives from an adult who received the AZD1222 COVID-19 vaccine. Sequenced material: peripheral blood, taken 28 days after the second AZD1222 dose. The CDR3: CAAGQGVGEPQHF. The DNA of the CDR3 is TGTGCCGCGGGACAGGGGGTCGGGGAGCCCCAGCATTTT.